A single sample gave rise to the 15 T cell receptor beta chains below, sequenced in a study of regulatory T cells in long-lasting Graves disease. CDR3-region Arm-PCR and iRepertoire HTBI primers produced the TCR beta libraries. TCRdb fed the multiplex PCR reads into MiXCR, producing one record per CDR3 protein. This table holds 350,000 to 550,000 distinct CDR3 sequences, more than 12% found once. Time point specified: newly diagnosed GD, antithyroid drugs for less than 3 months. The authors made the TCR library using RNA they extracted from PBMCs. This same sample was also taken into another study, of T cells in Graves' hyperthyroidism and ophthalmopathy.

Sequenced material: peripheral blood mononuclear cells (PBMCs), taken at new diagnosis, from a patient treated with antithyroid drugs. These receptors originate from a young woman with Graves disease.

The chain joins TRBV20-1 to TRBJ1-1; a possible D gene is TRBD1 (6 bases). This CDR3 comprises 16 residues. Germline assignment: CDR1 DFQATT and CDR2 SNEGSKA (reference sequence). Trimming left V 0 bases short and J 1 base short, with 15 bases between. Written as DNA, the CDR3 is TGCAGTGCTAGAGAAATCGCCGGGACAAGGAACACTGAAGCTTTCTTT. It translates to CSAREIAGTRNTEAFF.

This clonotype occurred many times. This sequence joins TRBV28 and TRBJ2-2; 8 bases match TRBD1. V shed 6 bases, J shed 3 bases, and the junction held 6 bases outside the gene matches. CDR1 MDHEN and CDR2 SYDVKM come from the germline V gene. CDR3 length equals 15 residues. CDR3 sequence (DNA): TGTGCCAGCAGCCAAGGACAGGGTGACACCGGGGAGCTGTTTTTT. Protein: CASSQGQGDTGELFF.

This clonotype was seen a few times. This chain links TRBV2 with TRBJ1-2; D is ambiguous. The V end lost 4 bases, the J end lost 6 bases, and 15 bases lay between the germline ends. Germline V CDR1 and CDR2: SNHLY, FYNNEI. This CDR3 comprises 14 residues. CDR3 sequence (DNA): TGTGCCAGCAGTGTCGAAGGGAGGGTGGATGGCTACACCTTC. It translates to CASSVEGRVDGYTF.

The chain couples TRBV11-2 to TRBJ2-1; D not resolved. This CDR3 spans 12 amino acids. The germline V gene has CDR1 SGHAT and CDR2 FQNNGV. Trimming pared 6 bases from V and 7 bases from J, leaving 10 bases between. The CDR3 coding sequence is TGTGCCAGCAGGCTTTTAGGGAATGAGCAGTTCTTC. The encoded protein is CASRLLGNEQFF.

This sequence joins TRBV4-1 and TRBJ1-5, with D perhaps TRBD1 (5 bases). This CDR3 region has 14 residues. The V end lost 1 base, the J end lost 7 bases, and 11 bases lay between the germline ends. Germline V gene data show CDR1 as MGHRA and CDR2 as YSYEKL. The CDR3 spells CASSQGGIGQPQHF. CDR3 DNA sequence: TGCGCCAGCAGCCAAGGGGGGATTGGGCAGCCCCAGCATTTT.

V usage is TRBV28 and J usage is TRBJ2-7, with 7 bases matching TRBD2. V dropped 6 bases and J dropped 6; count of bases not matched to a gene: 14. The germline V gene encodes CDR1 MDHEN and CDR2 SYDVKM. The CDR3 loop spans 15 amino acids. The CDR3, as DNA: TGTGCCAGCAGGGGGAGGCGGGGGAAGGGTGCCGAGCAGTACTTC. It codes for CASRGRRGKGAEQYF.

There are a few counts of this clonotype. The J gene is TRBJ2-2, the V gene TRBV24-1; 11 bases line up with TRBD2. V lost 3 bases, J lost 4 bases, and 3 bases stayed unmatched. The V gene's germline CDR1 is KGHDR and CDR2 SFDVKD. This CDR3 is built from 16 residues. The CDR3 nucleotides read TGTGCCACCAGTGATCAACTAGCGGGAGTCACCGGGGAGCTGTTTTTT. Protein product: CATSDQLAGVTGELFF.

This clonotype was counted many times. The V gene is TRBV28, the J gene TRBJ2-2; no clear D. The CDR3 consists of 12 residues. V was pared by 3 bases and J by 7 bases, with 6 bases between. Germline CDR1 MDHEN, CDR2 SYDVKM. For the CDR3, the DNA is TGTGCCAGCAGTTTGATCATCGGGGAGCTGTTTTTT. Its protein product is CASSLIIGELFF.

This clonotype was found a few times. Only one base separates this from a far larger clonotype, so it likely reflects a read error. The chain joins TRBV7-3 to TRBJ1-1, with no clear D. Per the germline V gene, CDR1 is SGHTA and CDR2 is FQGTGA. This CDR3 has 13 residues. The CDR3 here is CTSSLDRNTEAFF. The DNA for the CDR3 is TGTACCAGCAGCTTAGATCGGAACACTGAAGCTTTCTTT.

The table lists this clonotype with many counts. V is TRBV6-1 and J is TRBJ1-5; 8 positions match TRBD1. Germline CDR1 and CDR2: MNHNS and SASEGT. J was trimmed by 1 base and V by 2 bases; bases with no gene match: 4. The CDR3 has 16 residues. CDR3 sequence: CASSERGQASNQPQHF. The CDR3 DNA reads TGTGCCAGCAGTGAAAGGGGACAGGCCAGCAATCAGCCCCAGCATTTT.

This rearrangement joins TRBV12-3 or TRBV12-4 to TRBJ2-7; 12 bases are a match to TRBD2. The CDR3 covers 16 residues. J lost 2 bases, V lost 5 bases, and 7 bases had no gene match. CDR3 sequence (DNA): TGTGCCAGCAGTCTAGGACTAGCGGGGCTTCCCTACGAGCAGTACTTC. Encoded protein: CASSLGLAGLPYEQYF.

This clonotype was counted at least ten times. The CDR3 is CASSPQQGGAFF. CDR3 nucleotides: TGTGCCAGCTCACCACAACAGGGGGGGGCTTTCTTT. The chain carries TRBV18 and TRBJ1-1, with TRBD1 matching over 8 bases. The J segment lost 11 bases and the V segment lost 1 base, leaving 3 bases of the junction unmatched. The CDR3 consists of 12 residues. Germline V gene lookup returns CDR1 KGHSH and CDR2 LQKENI.

In this sample, this clonotype turned up many times. The CDR3 protein is CASSVPLAGIEQFF. CDR3 in DNA: TGTGCCAGCAGTGTACCTCTAGCGGGAATTGAGCAGTTCTTC. V and J are TRBV5-6 and TRBJ2-1; 9 bases line up with TRBD2. The CDR3 is 14 residues long. Germline lookup yields CDR1 SGHDT and CDR2 YYEEEE. J gave up 9 bases and V 5 bases, and 9 bases lay outside the gene matches.

At least ten counts were recorded for this clonotype. The chain links TRBV29-1 to TRBJ1-5; TRBD1 matches 7 bases. Germline CDR1 reads SQVTM; CDR2 reads ANQGSEA. V trimming: 8 bases; J trimming: 5 bases; junction bases outside the gene matches: 9. The CDR3 length is 13 residues. The DNA for the CDR3 is TGCAGCTCACCAGACAGGGCGGATCAGCCCCAGCATTTT. It translates to CSSPDRADQPQHF.

The J gene is TRBJ2-1, the V gene TRBV29-1, with D possibly being TRBD1 (7 bases). Germline V gene data show CDR1 as SQVTM and CDR2 as ANQGSEA. This CDR3 is 15 amino acids long. V dropped 7 bases and J dropped 0 bases, with 16 bases sitting between them. The CDR3 sequence is CSAQGVGSSYNEQFF. CDR3 DNA: TGCAGCGCCCAGGGGGTCGGGAGCTCCTACAATGAGCAGTTCTTC.